This is a list of T cell receptor beta chains from one sample in a study of blood T cells in healthy people across ages. TCRdb used MiXCR to reprocess the 5' RACE reads, holding one entry per CDR3 protein. Of about 670,000 distinct CDR3 sequences listed, 40% to 45% are singletons. The specimen was blood. The receptor source for this set is a man older than 75 in good health. The CDR3 runs from the conserved cysteine through the conserved F or W.

V gene: TRBV6-2/TRBV6-3; CDR3 protein: CASSSSEGGTQYF
V gene: TRBV7-9; CDR3 protein: CASSLGWEFGTDTQYF
V gene: TRBV3-1; CDR3 protein: CASSRDRFSYEQYF
V gene: TRBV4-2; CDR3 protein: CASSQELLDGDYGYTF
V gene: TRBV7-2; CDR3 protein: CASSLPRASGKDEQYF
V gene: TRBV27; CDR3 protein: CASSPYSGGAVEGANVLTF
V gene: TRBV7-2; CDR3 protein: CASSLGSSLAGGSYEQYF
V gene: TRBV20-1; CDR3 protein: CSARAGERGYTF
V gene: TRBV29-1; CDR3 protein: CSVPGRVPGTDTQYF
V gene: TRBV20-1; CDR3 protein: CSARDVVRGTAGYTF
V gene: TRBV25-1; CDR3 protein: CASSSPLAGGPGDTQYF